Presented here are 10 T cell receptor beta chains from one specimen sequenced in a study of vaccination effects on CD4 cells after COVID-19. Libraries were prepared by immunoSEQ multiplex PCR; TCRdb keeps only in-frame clonotypes and omits some of them. The repertoire holds around 46,000 clones, around 66% seen once, with 25% to 35% in the top ten. These receptors' targets are unknown. ViraFEST expansion of antigen-specific CD4+ T cells with viral peptide pools preceded sequencing. Investigators separated out CD4+ T cells once about 10 days of culture had passed. Between March and December 2020, the person had a SARS-CoV-2 infection that PCR confirmed. The sample in question was CD4+ T cells from PBMCs cultured with a peptide pool, obtained before COVID-19 vaccination. Receptor source: a human donor who had a prior SARS-CoV-2 infection.

Only a few counts were recorded for this clone. This chain uses TRBV24-1 with TRBJ2-1; perhaps TRBD2 as D (7 bases). Germline CDR1 is KGHDR and CDR2 is SFDVKD. This CDR3 is built from 16 residues. V lost 3 bases and J 6 bases, leaving 17 bases between the germline ends. The CDR3 nucleotides read TGTGCCACCAGTGATGAATCTAGCGGAGGGGGCAATGAGCAGTTCTTC. Protein: CATSDESSGGGNEQFF.

About this clone: This sample includes further DNA sequences coding for the same CDR3. V usage is TRBV19 and J usage is TRBJ2-6, with D unresolved. CDR3 size: 15 residues. CDR1 and CDR2 (germline): LNHDA, SQIVND (reference sequence). The V end lost 2 bases, the J end lost 2 bases, and 7 bases lay between the germline ends. This chain's CDR3 is CASSIWVAGANVLTF. Written as DNA, the CDR3 is TGTGCCAGTAGTATATGGGTGGCTGGGGCCAACGTCCTGACTTTC.

The rearrangement uses TRBV15 and TRBJ2-7; 12 bases line up with TRBD2. Germline V gene data show CDR1 as LNHNV and CDR2 as YYDKDF (reference sequence). J was trimmed by 10 bases and V by 0 bases; bases with no gene match: 4. This CDR3 comprises 14 residues. The CDR3 loop is CATSRDGLAGFQYF. In DNA, the CDR3 is TGTGCCACCAGCAGAGATGGACTAGCGGGATTCCAGTACTTC.

This clone was picked up a small number of times. The chain couples TRBV5-8 to TRBJ2-1; TRBD1 aligns across 9 bases. The V and J ends lost 4 bases and 8 bases, in that order; junction bases with no gene match: 10. Germline V CDR1 and CDR2: SGHTS, YDEGEE. The CDR3 loop spans 15 amino acids. CDR3 amino acids: CASSATGGGGDEQFF. In nucleotides, the CDR3 is TGTGCCAGCAGCGCCACAGGGGGCGGAGGGGATGAGCAGTTCTTC.

This clone was recorded once. The V and J genes are TRBV12-5 and TRBJ2-7; the match to TRBD1 covers 8 bases. Trimming took 2 bases from V and 2 from J; bases not matched to a gene: 8. The CDR3 totals 16 residues. CDR1 and CDR2 (germline): LGHNT, FRNRAP. CDR3 sequence: CASGLTTGGSPYEQYF. DNA of the CDR3: TGTGCTAGTGGTTTGACCACAGGGGGTTCCCCCTACGAGCAGTACTTC.

The rearrangement uses TRBV5-1 and TRBJ2-5, with 11 bases fitting TRBD2. The CDR3 sequence is 15 residues long. The junction had 0 bases not matched to a gene; V was cut back by 0 bases and J by 2 bases. Germline V lookup: CDR1 SGHRS, CDR2 YFSETQ. Here the CDR3 DNA reads TGCGCCAGCAGCTTGGGACTAGCGGGGCAAGAGACCCAGTACTTC. Its protein product is CASSLGLAGQETQYF.

This clone was seen a handful of times. V is TRBV25-1 and J is TRBJ1-4, with a tentative D call TRBD1 (5 bases). From germline, CDR1 is MGHDK and CDR2 SYGVNS. V was trimmed by 5 bases and J by 5 bases, leaving 12 bases between them. CDR3 length equals 14 residues. The CDR3 DNA is TGTGCCAGCAGTCCGACAGTAACCAATGAAAAACTGTTTTTT. Translated: CASSPTVTNEKLFF.

The rearrangement joins TRBV5-1 to TRBJ1-2, with TRBD1 as a possible D gene (6 bases). The germline V and J ends were trimmed by 2 bases and 2 bases, with 13 bases remaining between them. This CDR3 region has 15 residues. Germline V gene lookup returns CDR1 SGHRS and CDR2 YFSETQ. The CDR3 nucleotides are TGCGCCAGCAGCTTAAATCCAGGGGCAAACTATGGCTACACCTTC. This encodes CASSLNPGANYGYTF.

The chain employs TRBV2 and TRBJ2-4, with D perhaps given as TRBD1 or TRBD2 (5 bases each). Trimming removed 4 bases from V and 6 bases from J, with 7 bases in between. CDR1 SNHLY and CDR2 FYNNEI come from the germline V gene. The CDR3 contains 12 residues. The CDR3 bases are TGTGCCAGCAGTGTTGGGGGAAACATTCAGTACTTC. This gives the protein CASSVGGNIQYF.

This rearrangement joins TRBV15 to TRBJ2-5, with 7 positions matching TRBD1. Germline trimming cut 1 base from V and 9 bases from J; bases unmatched to any gene: 2. Germline V gives CDR1 LNHNV, CDR2 YYDKDF (reference sequence). The CDR3 spans 12 residues. The CDR3 loop is CATSRVGGPQYF. The DNA for the CDR3 is TGTGCCACCAGCAGAGTAGGGGGCCCCCAGTACTTC.